This entry lists 13 T cell receptor beta chains sequenced from one sample in a study of cytomegalovirus exposure and HLA in healthy donors. Here immunoSEQ multiplex PCR was the method, and the copy in TCRdb shows in-frame clones only, minus some. The data show around 110,000 clones, around 89% seen once. The sequenced sample was PBMCs. These TCRs come from a woman aged 18 to 35 in good health and CMV-seropositive.

The gene calls are TRBV9 and TRBJ2-3; TRBD2 matches at 8 bases. V shed 4 bases, J shed 4 bases, and the junction held 17 bases outside the gene matches. The CDR3 length is 18 residues. Germline assignment: CDR1 SGDLS and CDR2 YYNGEE. This chain's CDR3 is CASSKEVAGLPGADTQYF. As DNA, the CDR3 is TGTGCCAGCAGCAAGGAGGTAGCGGGGCTCCCCGGGGCAGATACGCAGTATTTT.

This chain links TRBV9 with TRBJ2-7; a weak D match, TRBD1 (5 bases). The germline V and J ends were trimmed by 4 bases and 2 bases, with 13 bases remaining between them. The germline V gene encodes CDR1 SGDLS and CDR2 YYNGEE. The CDR3 is 14 residues long. The CDR3 DNA follows: TGTGCCAGCAGCCCCCGACAGAGACCCTACGAGCAGTACTTC. It translates to CASSPRQRPYEQYF.

The chain couples TRBV11-2 to TRBJ1-1, with 7 bases that match TRBD1. The V gene's germline CDR1 is SGHAT and CDR2 FQNNGV. The CDR3 extends over 15 amino acids. The junction had 11 bases not matched to a gene; V was cut back by 4 bases and J by 6 bases. DNA for the CDR3: TGTGCCAGCAGCTACATCCGGACAGGTAGTTCTGAAGCTTTCTTT. Translation: CASSYIRTGSSEAFF.

This chain uses TRBV28 with TRBJ2-7; D remains unclear. Germline lookup yields CDR1 MDHEN and CDR2 SYDVKM. V dropped 7 bases and J dropped 3 bases, with 4 bases sitting between them. The CDR3 has 10 residues. The CDR3: CASTHYEQYF. The CDR3 DNA follows: TGTGCCAGCACCCACTACGAGCAGTACTTC.

V usage is TRBV9 and J usage is TRBJ1-3; no clear D. Trimming pared 0 bases from V and 0 bases from J, leaving 7 bases between. This CDR3 spans 15 amino acids. The germline gives CDR1 SGDLS, CDR2 YYNGEE. The CDR3 sequence: CASSVDEGSGNTIYF. For the CDR3, the DNA is TGTGCCAGCAGCGTAGACGAGGGCTCTGGAAACACCATATATTTT.

As DNA, the CDR3 is TGCGCCAGCAGCCAAGGGGTTTCACAGGGTCGCACTGAAGCTTTCTTT. Translation gives CASSQGVSQGRTEAFF. The gene calls are TRBV4-1 and TRBJ1-1; the D gene is possibly TRBD1 (6 bases). The germline V gene encodes CDR1 MGHRA and CDR2 YSYEKL. V shed 1 base and J shed 4 bases, with 16 bases lying between them. The CDR3 is 16 amino acids.

This chain's CDR3 is CAISESGDYNEQFF. The CDR3 bases are TGTGCCATCAGTGAAAGCGGGGATTACAATGAGCAGTTCTTC. The chain carries TRBV10-3 and TRBJ2-1, with TRBD2 matching over 7 bases. The CDR3 covers 14 residues. Germline V gene sequence: CDR1 ENHRY, CDR2 SYGVKD. Trimming took 3 bases from V and 4 from J; bases not matched to a gene: 3.

The rearrangement uses TRBV19 and TRBJ1-5; 8 bases are a match to TRBD1. The CDR3 has 15 residues. In germline, CDR1 is LNHDA, CDR2 SQIVND (reference sequence). After removal of 7 bases from V and 7 bases from J, the junction contained 12 bases not matched to a gene. CDR3 DNA sequence: TGTGCCAGTATCCCGCAGACAGGGGCAGGGCAGCCCCAGCATTTT. Protein sequence: CASIPQTGAGQPQHF.

The gene calls are TRBV18 and TRBJ1-6; 7 bases map to TRBD1. The CDR3 has 16 amino acids. Germline V gene data show CDR1 as KGHSH and CDR2 as LQKENI. J lost 10 bases, V lost 6 bases, and 15 bases had no gene match. The CDR3, as DNA: TGTGCCAGCTCTGTACAACAGGGGCGGCCAGGGTCACCCCTCCACTTT. Amino acids: CASSVQQGRPGSPLHF.

This clone is medium-sized (0.01 to 0.1%) in the sample. Within the sample, other DNA sequences also encode this same CDR3. The chain links TRBV19 to TRBJ2-7; 8 bases match TRBD1. Losses at the gene ends were 3 bases for V and 4 bases for J; bases not matched to a gene: 5. The CDR3 has 14 residues. CDR1 is LNHDA and CDR2 is SQIVND in the germline V gene (reference sequence). CDR3 loop: CASSIGQGAYEQYF. The CDR3 DNA reads TGTGCCAGTAGTATTGGTCAGGGGGCTTACGAGCAGTACTTC.

Only a few counts were recorded for this clone. The V call is TRBV9, the J call TRBJ2-7, with TRBD2 matching over 8 bases. The CDR3 sequence is 13 residues long. J lost 6 bases, V lost 0 bases, and 2 bases had no gene match. Germline lookup yields CDR1 SGDLS and CDR2 YYNGEE. The CDR3 region has the DNA TGTGCCAGCAGCGTAGGGACTAGCCCCGAGCAGTACTTC. This codes for CASSVGTSPEQYF.

V is TRBV19 and J is TRBJ2-7; D is perhaps TRBD1 (6 bases). Germline V gene lookup returns CDR1 LNHDA and CDR2 SQIVND (reference sequence). The CDR3 consists of 13 residues. The V end was cut by 3 bases, the J end by 0 bases, with 6 bases between. The CDR3 is CASSMDSSYEQYF. In DNA, the CDR3 is TGTGCCAGTAGTATGGACAGCTCCTACGAGCAGTACTTC.

J is TRBJ2-3 and V is TRBV4-1; 9 bases map to TRBD2. Germline V lookup: CDR1 MGHRA, CDR2 YSYEKL. This CDR3 region has 18 residues. Germline trimming cut 1 base from V and 6 bases from J; bases unmatched to any gene: 14. The CDR3 is CASSQGGGAAFTADTQYF. CDR3 coding DNA: TGCGCCAGCAGCCAAGGCGGGGGGGCCGCCTTTACCGCGGATACGCAGTATTTT.